This T cell receptor beta chain is drawn from a study of T cells after yellow fever vaccination. Study-level findings and limits: Peaking faster, on day 5 versus 15, the secondary response was nonetheless weaker. FACS-sorted repertoires could harbor abundant contaminating bulk-population clonotypes. The appearance of a small share of clonotypes in both CD4 and CD8 compartments was observed.

Trimming took off 4 bases at V and 9 bases at J, with 23 bases between the two ends. Germline CDR1 reads SGHRS; CDR2 reads YFSETQ. CDR3 length: 16 residues. UMIs and a universal primer site were added when TCR cDNA was made by 5'RACE template switching. MiXCR was run by TCRdb on the 5' RACE reads, yielding one entry per CDR3 protein. The table includes roughly 500,000 distinct CDR3 sequences, less than 20% detected once. This clonotype was found a few times. Its cognate antigen is unknown. This sequence originates from a man aged 25-45 years who received the YFV17D yellow fever vaccine. The source was PBMCs, collected 15 days after the yellow fever booster vaccination. The gene calls are TRBV5-1 and TRBJ2-1, with D perhaps TRBD2 (5 bases). CDR3 in amino acids: CASSDAVGVKGGEQFF. CDR3 DNA sequence: TGCGCCAGCAGCGACGCAGTGGGAGTAAAAGGAGGTGAGCAGTTCTTC.